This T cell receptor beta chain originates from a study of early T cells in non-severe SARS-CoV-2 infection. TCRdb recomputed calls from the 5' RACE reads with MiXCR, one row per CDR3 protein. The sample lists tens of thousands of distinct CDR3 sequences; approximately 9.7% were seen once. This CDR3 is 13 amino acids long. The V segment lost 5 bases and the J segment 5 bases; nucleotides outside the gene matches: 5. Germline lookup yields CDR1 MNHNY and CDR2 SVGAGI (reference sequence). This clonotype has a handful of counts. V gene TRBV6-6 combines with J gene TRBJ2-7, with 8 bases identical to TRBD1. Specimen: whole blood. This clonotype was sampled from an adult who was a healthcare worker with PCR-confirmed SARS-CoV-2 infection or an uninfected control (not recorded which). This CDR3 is CASSAQGAHEQYF. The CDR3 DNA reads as TGTGCCAGCAGTGCCCAGGGGGCCCACGAGCAGTACTTC.